The 10 T cell receptor beta chains below all came from one sample that was sequenced in a study of T-cell reconstitution after alpha-beta-depleted transplantation in children. Unique molecular identifiers were used in preparing the TCRbeta library. Each CDR3 protein gets one entry after TCRdb re-called the PCR reads with MiXCR. The sample consists of 700,000 to 950,000 distinct CDR3 sequences, roughly 15% of them appearing once. Sequenced material: PBMCs, mostly from graft donor cells, taken 360 days after TCRalphabeta/CD19-depleted stem cell transplant. The source of these receptors is a male patient aged 10 to 17 who had a stem cell transplant for acute lymphoblastic leukemia, so the T cells may come from the graft donor.

This clonotype showed up just a few times. This rearrangement joins TRBV5-1 to TRBJ1-2; D is unresolved. V lost 0 bases and J 2 bases, leaving 11 bases between the germline ends. Germline CDR1 is SGHRS and CDR2 is YFSETQ. The CDR3 runs to 15 residues. Here the CDR3 DNA reads TGCGCCAGCAGCTTGGTCCCCGGGATGAACTATGGCTACACCTTC. It is translated as CASSLVPGMNYGYTF.

There are a few counts of this clonotype. The chain joins TRBV10-3 to TRBJ2-1; 11 nucleotides align to TRBD2. V was pared by 2 bases and J by 2 bases, with 2 bases of the junction left unmatched. Germline CDR1 reads ENHRY; CDR2 reads SYGVKD. The CDR3 is made up of 16 amino acids. The CDR3 DNA is TGTGCCATCAGTGAGCTAGCGGGAGGCGCCTACAATGAGCAGTTCTTC. Translating gives CAISELAGGAYNEQFF.

The chain employs TRBV5-1 and TRBJ1-1, with no clear D. The CDR3 sequence is 15 residues long. Trimming took off 1 base at V and 0 bases at J, with 10 bases between the two ends. In germline, CDR1 is SGHRS, CDR2 YFSETQ. CDR3 sequence (DNA): TGCGCCAGCAGCTTGAGAGGGCCCATGAACACTGAAGCTTTCTTT. It codes for CASSLRGPMNTEAFF.

The table lists this clonotype with many counts. The genes are TRBV12-3 or TRBV12-4 and TRBJ2-1; 7 bases align to TRBD2. Trimming cost V 3 bases and J 5 bases; bases outside gene matches: 10. This CDR3 has 16 residues. This CDR3 is CASSFGREIPHNEQFF. CDR3 bases: TGTGCCAGCAGTTTTGGGCGGGAGATACCCCACAATGAGCAGTTCTTC.

This clonotype was found a few times. This chain uses TRBV20-1 with TRBJ2-2, with 7 positions matching TRBD2. Per the germline V gene, CDR1 is DFQATT and CDR2 is SNEGSKA (reference sequence). This CDR3 has 15 amino acids. V shed 0 bases, J shed 5 bases, and the junction held 6 bases outside the gene matches. CDR3 in DNA: TGCAGTGCTAGAGATGATGGGGGAGGGACCGGGGAGCTGTTTTTT. It translates to CSARDDGGGTGELFF.

This rearrangement joins TRBV7-4 to TRBJ1-4; D not resolved. CDR3 length: 15 residues. Germline CDR1 SGHVT, CDR2 SQSDAQ. Trimming took 5 bases from V and 4 from J, leaving 14 bases between them. CDR3 sequence reads: CASSPRALDNEKLFF. Written as DNA, the CDR3 is TGTGCCAGCAGCCCCCGGGCGCTTGATAATGAAAAACTGTTTTTT.

This clonotype was observed a handful of times. The J gene is TRBJ1-4, the V gene TRBV4-1, with no clear D. The CDR3 covers 14 residues. CDR1 and CDR2 (germline): MGHRA, YSYEKL. V was trimmed by 3 bases and J by 7 bases, leaving 12 bases between them. CDR3 nucleotide sequence: TGCGCCAGCAGCCAGCCCACTCCTAGTGAAAAACTGTTTTTT. Translation gives CASSQPTPSEKLFF.

This clonotype has at least ten counts. The rearrangement joins TRBV27 to TRBJ2-2, with a tentative D call TRBD2 (6 bases). CDR1 and CDR2 from the germline V gene are MNHEY and SMNVEV (reference sequence). The CDR3 covers 18 residues. V was clipped by 2 bases and J by 5 bases, with 21 bases between them. The CDR3 protein is CASSLVARRGMETGELFF. The CDR3 bases are TGTGCCAGCAGTTTAGTAGCCCGGAGGGGAATGGAGACCGGGGAGCTGTTTTTT.

This clonotype was seen many times. The CDR3 region is CASSQGGLAGVVTYEQYF. CDR3 DNA: TGTGCCAGCAGCCAGGGGGGCCTAGCGGGAGTTGTAACCTACGAGCAGTACTTC. The J gene is TRBJ2-7, the V gene TRBV4-2; 10 bases line up with TRBD2. This CDR3 spans 18 amino acids. V trimming: 3 bases; J trimming: 2 bases; junction bases outside the gene matches: 13. Germline V gene lookup returns CDR1 LGHNA and CDR2 YNFKEQ.

This clonotype was detected a few times. The V gene is TRBV6-5, the J gene TRBJ2-4; 9 nucleotides align to TRBD2. Germline loops: CDR1 MNHEY, CDR2 SVGAGI. V was clipped by 4 bases and J by 1 base; unmatched bases: 2. CDR3 size: 15 residues. The CDR3 here is CASSSTSGAKNIQYF. DNA of the CDR3: TGTGCCAGCAGTTCGACTAGCGGTGCCAAAAACATTCAGTACTTC.